This T cell receptor beta chain was captured by sequencing in a study of T cell responses to AZD1222 COVID-19 vaccine. Study results and limitations: Clonal diversity was possibly underestimated, and the donors were mostly white British, with more females. Nearly half of spike-specific TCRs reportedly go after variant regions that carry no mutations. The study sampled repertoires only after the peak T cell response. Dominant CD4 TCR responses targeted spike regions 160-218 and 743-854.

Germline loops: CDR1 MNHEY, CDR2 SVGAGI. The V gene lost 6 bases and the J gene lost 0 bases, with 13 bases spanning the gap. The CDR3 extends over 15 amino acids. Concerning this clone: Antigen specificity is unknown.

This table comes from immunoSEQ multiplex PCR, and its TCRdb copy is limited to in-frame clones, with some not included. The repertoire table contains some 150,000 clones. This receptor was identified in an adult in good health. The chain carries TRBV6-5 and TRBJ2-3; D may be TRBD1 (5 bases). Input material: peripheral blood. CDR3 sequence reads: CASRGDYGSTDTQYF. CDR3 sequence (DNA): TGTGCCAGCAGAGGGGATTACGGAAGCACAGATACGCAGTATTTT.